Sequencing of this T cell receptor beta chain was carried out in a study of radiotherapy plus CTLA-4 blockade in lung cancer. Findings and caveats of the study: Once radiotherapy plus ipilimumab had been given, TCR clones derived from tumor expanded in blood.

Notes on this clone: Its target is not known.

Clones were sequenced by immunoSEQ multiplex PCR, and TCRdb holds only the in-frame ones, with some missing. The sample records 84,000 or so clones, around 86% being singletons. This CDR3 comprises 14 residues. V shed 0 bases, J shed 2 bases, and the junction held 0 bases outside the gene matches. Germline CDR1 MNHEY, CDR2 SVGAGI. This chain links TRBV6-5 with TRBJ1-2; 7 bases align to TRBD1. Source: peripheral blood, taken from a patient treated with radiotherapy plus ipilimumab. The receptor was derived from a human donor with non-small cell lung cancer that progressed on radiotherapy plus ipilimumab. The CDR3 sequence is CASSYSTGNYGYTF. As DNA, the CDR3 is TGTGCCAGCAGTTACTCGACAGGGAACTATGGCTACACCTTC.